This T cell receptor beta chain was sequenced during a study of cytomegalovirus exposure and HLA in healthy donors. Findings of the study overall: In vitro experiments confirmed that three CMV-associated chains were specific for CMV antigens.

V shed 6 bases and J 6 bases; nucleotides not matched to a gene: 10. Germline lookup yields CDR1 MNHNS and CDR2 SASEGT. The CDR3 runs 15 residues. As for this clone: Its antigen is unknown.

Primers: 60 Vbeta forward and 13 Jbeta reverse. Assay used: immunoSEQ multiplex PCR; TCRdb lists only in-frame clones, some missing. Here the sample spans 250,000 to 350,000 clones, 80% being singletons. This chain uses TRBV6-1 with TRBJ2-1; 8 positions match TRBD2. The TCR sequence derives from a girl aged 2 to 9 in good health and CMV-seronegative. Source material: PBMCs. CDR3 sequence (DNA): TGTGCCAGCAGGAGCCCTGGACTAGCTCGCAATGAGCAGTTCTTC. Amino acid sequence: CASRSPGLARNEQFF.